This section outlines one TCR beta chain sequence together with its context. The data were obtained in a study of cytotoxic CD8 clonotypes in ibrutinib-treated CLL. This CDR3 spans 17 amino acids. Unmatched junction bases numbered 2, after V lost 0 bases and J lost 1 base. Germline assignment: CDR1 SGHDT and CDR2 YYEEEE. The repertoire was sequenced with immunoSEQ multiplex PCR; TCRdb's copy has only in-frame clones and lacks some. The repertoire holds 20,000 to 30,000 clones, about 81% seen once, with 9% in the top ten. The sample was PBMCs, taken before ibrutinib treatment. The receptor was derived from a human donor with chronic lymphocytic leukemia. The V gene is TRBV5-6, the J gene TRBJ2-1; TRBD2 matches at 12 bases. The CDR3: CASSLGLAGDSYNEQFF. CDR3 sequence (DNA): TGTGCCAGCAGCTTGGGACTAGCGGGAGATTCCTACAATGAGCAGTTCTTC.